The 5 T cell receptor beta chains below were found in one sample sequenced in a study of vaccination effects on CD4 cells after COVID-19. TCRdb keeps only in-frame clones here, not all; method: immunoSEQ multiplex PCR. The table lists about 63,000 clones, about 71% of them singletons. These TCRs are of unknown antigen specificity. Antigen-specific CD4+ T cells were expanded (with viral peptide pools) by the ViraFEST assay ahead of sequencing. Subsequent to roughly 9 days of culture, CD4+ T cells were isolated. Vaccine recipients, nucleocapsid antibody negative, had no prior SARS-CoV-2 infection. The specimen was CD4+ T cells from PBMCs cultured with HCoV-OC43 spike peptides, collected before COVID-19 vaccination. Indicated subset: HCoV-OC43 spike overlapping peptide pool stimulation. The source of these receptors is a human donor who received a COVID-19 vaccine.

This clone showed up just once. The chain combines TRBV18 with TRBJ2-5, with D unclear. CDR1 is KGHSH and CDR2 is LQKENI in the germline V gene. The germline V and J ends were trimmed by 6 bases and 2 bases, with 10 bases remaining between them. The CDR3 sequence is 13 residues long. The CDR3 here is CASSRTDQETQYF. DNA for the CDR3: TGTGCCAGCTCCCGTACAGATCAAGAGACCCAGTACTTC.

This rearrangement joins TRBV5-4 to TRBJ1-2; a weak D match, TRBD1 (5 bases). Germline CDR1 reads SGHNT; CDR2 reads YYREEE (reference sequence). Deletions cut 4 bases from V and 5 bases from J, with 18 bases between. The CDR3 consists of 15 residues. The CDR3 is CASSGVEGRGYGYTF. The CDR3 DNA reads TGTGCCAGCAGCGGGGTTGAAGGCCGGGGGTATGGCTACACCTTC.

The chain links TRBV19 to TRBJ1-5; 9 nucleotides match TRBD1. Germline V gene data show CDR1 as LNHDA and CDR2 as SQIVND (reference sequence). The trim removed 7 bases at V and 4 bases at J, leaving 11 bases unmatched. This CDR3 region has 16 residues. Here the CDR3 DNA reads TGTGCCAGTACTCAACCGGGGACAGGGTATAATCAGCCCCAGCATTTT. It translates to CASTQPGTGYNQPQHF.

A few counts support this clone. For the CDR3, the DNA is TGTGCCAGCCTTAGGACGGGCTATGGCTACACCTTC. This codes for CASLRTGYGYTF. The rearrangement joins TRBV6-5 to TRBJ1-2; D not resolved. Germline CDR1 MNHEY, CDR2 SVGAGI. The CDR3 sequence is 12 residues long. V lost 8 bases and J lost 4, with 11 bases in between.

A few counts support this clone. The chain uses TRBV7-9 and TRBJ2-2; TRBD1 matches 7 bases. The CDR3 length is 14 residues. CDR1 and CDR2 from the germline V gene are SEHNR and FQNEAQ (reference sequence). V dropped 10 bases and J dropped 4; count of bases not matched to a gene: 9. CDR3 region: CATTRQGGTGELFF. CDR3 coding DNA: TGTGCCACCACGCGACAGGGTGGCACCGGGGAGCTGTTTTTT.